Listed below are T cell receptor beta chains from one sample, sequenced in a study of T cells after yellow fever vaccination. TCRdb analysed the 5' RACE reads with MiXCR anew, one entry per CDR3 protein. Found here are hundreds of thousands of distinct CDR3 sequences, around a sixth of them singletons; the top ten hold 15% to 20%. Sequenced here: PBMCs, sampled before the yellow fever booster vaccination. The receptors here all came from a man aged 18 to 30 who received the YFV17D yellow fever vaccine. CDR3s include the opening cysteine and the closing phenylalanine or tryptophan. Each record gives: V gene, clone size, J gene, D gene, CDR3 DNA, CDR3 protein. The D gene is left open where the match is weak. Size tells how often a clone was seen (once, few, many) or the class of an expanded clone, and some rows leave it out.

V gene: TRBV24-1
clone size: -
J gene: TRBJ1-2
D gene: -
CDR3 DNA: TGTGCCACCAGTGACTCCCGGCGAGACTATGGCTACACCTTC
CDR3 protein: CATSDSRRDYGYTF

V gene: TRBV15
clone size: -
J gene: TRBJ2-4
D gene: TRBD1
CDR3 DNA: TGTGCCACCAGCAGAGCCGGGACAGGGATTGGCAAAAACATTCAGTACTTC
CDR3 protein: CATSRAGTGIGKNIQYF

V gene: TRBV4-1
clone size: few
J gene: TRBJ2-1
D gene: -
CDR3 DNA: TGCGCCAGCAGCCGGCCACGGGACAACTCCTACAATGAGCAGTTCTTC
CDR3 protein: CASSRPRDNSYNEQFF

V gene: TRBV20-1
clone size: few
J gene: TRBJ2-1
D gene: TRBD2
CDR3 DNA: TGCAGTGCGCCTACTAGCGGGGGTCCCTACAATGAGCAGTTCTTC
CDR3 protein: CSAPTSGGPYNEQFF

V gene: TRBV20-1
clone size: -
J gene: TRBJ2-3
D gene: TRBD2
CDR3 DNA: TGCAGTGCTAGATCCCGACTAGCGGGGTTTATCAGCACAGATACGCAGTATTTT
CDR3 protein: CSARSRLAGFISTDTQYF

V gene: TRBV5-1
clone size: -
J gene: TRBJ2-1
D gene: TRBD2
CDR3 DNA: TGCGCCAGCAGCTATCAGACTAGCGGGGATGAGCAGTTCTTC
CDR3 protein: CASSYQTSGDEQFF

V gene: TRBV5-1
clone size: -
J gene: TRBJ1-3
D gene: -
CDR3 DNA: TGCGCCAGCAGTTCCCAGGGCTTCTCTGGAAACACCATATATTTT
CDR3 protein: CASSSQGFSGNTIYF

V gene: TRBV29-1
clone size: -
J gene: TRBJ1-4
D gene: -
CDR3 DNA: TGCAGCGTTGGAGGAGCACAGCCAGACTTTAAACTGTTTTTT
CDR3 protein: CSVGGAQPDFKLFF

V gene: TRBV20-1
clone size: many
J gene: TRBJ2-5
D gene: -
CDR3 DNA: TGCAGTGCTTACGTCGGGGGATCCCAAGAGACCCAGTACTTC
CDR3 protein: CSAYVGGSQETQYF

V gene: TRBV12-3/TRBV12-4
clone size: few
J gene: TRBJ2-3
D gene: -
CDR3 DNA: TGTGCCTGCAAATCTATGGGAACAGATACGCAGTATTTT
CDR3 protein: CACKSMGTDTQYF

V gene: TRBV20-1
clone size: -
J gene: TRBJ1-2
D gene: -
CDR3 DNA: TGCAGTGCCCGCCCCGGGCAGGTGTCGTATGGCTACACCTTC
CDR3 protein: CSARPGQVSYGYTF

V gene: TRBV5-1
clone size: many
J gene: TRBJ1-6
D gene: -
CDR3 DNA: TGCGCCAGCAGCCACAGGGAAAGGAATTCACCCCTCCACTTT
CDR3 protein: CASSHRERNSPLHF

V gene: TRBV7-2
clone size: -
J gene: TRBJ2-6
D gene: -
CDR3 DNA: TGTGCCAGCTTCCCAAAGGGAAGGAGCCTCTCTGGGGCCAACGTCCTGACTTTC
CDR3 protein: CASFPKGRSLSGANVLTF

V gene: TRBV7-2
clone size: few
J gene: TRBJ2-3
D gene: -
CDR3 DNA: TGTGCCAGCAGCTTCCGTCCGGCCAAGACCACAGATACGCAGTATTTT
CDR3 protein: CASSFRPAKTTDTQYF

V gene: TRBV4-3
clone size: few
J gene: TRBJ1-6
D gene: -
CDR3 DNA: TGCGCCAGCAGCCAAGATCGGCGTGGTTCACCCCTCCACTTT
CDR3 protein: CASSQDRRGSPLHF

V gene: TRBV9
clone size: -
J gene: TRBJ2-1
D gene: -
CDR3 DNA: TGTGCCAGCAGCACAGTAGGGGCTAGCAATGAGCAGTTCTTC
CDR3 protein: CASSTVGASNEQFF

V gene: TRBV7-9
clone size: few
J gene: TRBJ2-4
D gene: -
CDR3 DNA: TGTGCCAGCAGCTTCGGGGGAAACATTCAGTACTTC
CDR3 protein: CASSFGGNIQYF

V gene: TRBV4-3
clone size: -
J gene: TRBJ2-7
D gene: TRBD2
CDR3 DNA: TGCGCCAGCAGCCAAGATGGTAGTAGCGGGGGTTACGAGCAGTACTTC
CDR3 protein: CASSQDGSSGGYEQYF

V gene: TRBV4-1
clone size: -
J gene: TRBJ2-7
D gene: -
CDR3 DNA: TGCGCCAGCAGCCAGGTGGTGTGGGGTGTAGGCTACGAGCAGTACTTC
CDR3 protein: CASSQVVWGVGYEQYF

V gene: TRBV12-3/TRBV12-4
clone size: few
J gene: TRBJ1-2
D gene: -
CDR3 DNA: TGTGCCAGCAGTTCGGGACTTAACTATGGCTACACCTTC
CDR3 protein: CASSSGLNYGYTF

V gene: TRBV21-1
clone size: few
J gene: TRBJ2-1
D gene: -
CDR3 DNA: TGTGCCAGCAGCGACGGGTTCCCAAGCTCCTACAATGAGCAGTTCTTC
CDR3 protein: CASSDGFPSSYNEQFF

V gene: TRBV29-1
clone size: -
J gene: TRBJ2-3
D gene: -
CDR3 DNA: TGCAGCGTTGAAGAGAGTGGTAGCACAGATACGCAGTATTTT
CDR3 protein: CSVEESGSTDTQYF

V gene: TRBV6-5
clone size: few
J gene: TRBJ1-2
D gene: -
CDR3 DNA: TGTGCCAGCCTTGCCCCCCGCGGGTGGGGCAGCTATGGCTACACCTTC
CDR3 protein: CASLAPRGWGSYGYTF

V gene: TRBV7-2
clone size: few
J gene: TRBJ2-2
D gene: TRBD2
CDR3 DNA: TGTGCCAGCAGCTTCCTAAGCGGGGGGGCTTTATCCGGGGAGCTGTTTTTT
CDR3 protein: CASSFLSGGALSGELFF

V gene: TRBV5-1
clone size: few
J gene: TRBJ1-1
D gene: -
CDR3 DNA: TGCGCCAGCAAACAGGCGATGAACACTGAAGCTTTCTTT
CDR3 protein: CASKQAMNTEAFF

V gene: TRBV5-5
clone size: -
J gene: TRBJ2-5
D gene: -
CDR3 DNA: TGTGCCAGCAGCTTGATGGCTACCCAAGAGACCCAGTACTTC
CDR3 protein: CASSLMATQETQYF

V gene: TRBV20-1
clone size: few
J gene: TRBJ2-1
D gene: TRBD2
CDR3 DNA: TGCAGTGGCAGCGGGGGAAACTCCTACAATGAGCAGTTCTTC
CDR3 protein: CSGSGGNSYNEQFF

V gene: TRBV12-3/TRBV12-4
clone size: -
J gene: TRBJ1-5
D gene: TRBD1
CDR3 DNA: TGTGCCAGCAGTAGTGACAGGGATTATCAGCCCCAGCATTTT
CDR3 protein: CASSSDRDYQPQHF

V gene: TRBV5-5
clone size: many
J gene: TRBJ1-1
D gene: TRBD1
CDR3 DNA: TGTGCCAGCAGCTTGGGGCCTACAGGGGGCACTGAAGCTTTCTTT
CDR3 protein: CASSLGPTGGTEAFF

V gene: TRBV24-1
clone size: -
J gene: TRBJ2-1
D gene: -
CDR3 DNA: TGTGCCACCAGTGATTCTGGCAGGGGTCGAGAGCAGTTCTTC
CDR3 protein: CATSDSGRGREQFF

V gene: TRBV12-3/TRBV12-4
clone size: few
J gene: TRBJ1-1
D gene: -
CDR3 DNA: TGTGCCAGCAGTTCCCACACCGTACGCACTGAAGCTTTCTTT
CDR3 protein: CASSSHTVRTEAFF

V gene: TRBV4-3
clone size: -
J gene: TRBJ2-3
D gene: -
CDR3 DNA: TGCGCCAGCAGCCAAGAAAGTAGGGGATGGGGCACAGATACGCAGTATTTT
CDR3 protein: CASSQESRGWGTDTQYF

V gene: TRBV7-6
clone size: -
J gene: TRBJ2-2
D gene: -
CDR3 DNA: TGTGCCAGCAGCTTACTGCTGACCGGGGAGCTGTTTTTT
CDR3 protein: CASSLLLTGELFF

V gene: TRBV25-1
clone size: few
J gene: TRBJ2-1
D gene: -
CDR3 DNA: TGTGCCAGCAGTGGGGATTTAGGCTGGAGGGACAATGAGCAGTTCTTC
CDR3 protein: CASSGDLGWRDNEQFF

V gene: TRBV7-9
clone size: few
J gene: TRBJ1-1
D gene: TRBD1
CDR3 DNA: TGTGCCAGCAGCTCTTGGACAGGGGCGAACACTGAAGCTTTCTTT
CDR3 protein: CASSSWTGANTEAFF

V gene: TRBV7-9
clone size: few
J gene: TRBJ1-4
D gene: -
CDR3 DNA: TGTGCCAGCAGCCCGTCCGAGGGGCGAGGAACTAATGAAAAACTGTTTTTT
CDR3 protein: CASSPSEGRGTNEKLFF

V gene: TRBV6-2/TRBV6-3
clone size: -
J gene: TRBJ1-2
D gene: -
CDR3 DNA: TGTGCCAGCGGACTTCAGGGTTACCTCTATGGCTACACCTTC
CDR3 protein: CASGLQGYLYGYTF

V gene: TRBV6-5
clone size: -
J gene: TRBJ1-1
D gene: TRBD1
CDR3 DNA: TGTGCCAGCAGTTACCAGAAAATCACAGGGGAGTTGAACACTGAAGCTTTCTTT
CDR3 protein: CASSYQKITGELNTEAFF

V gene: TRBV20-1
clone size: few
J gene: TRBJ2-1
D gene: -
CDR3 DNA: TGCAGTGCTAGAACTAGTTCCTATGAGCAGTTCTTC
CDR3 protein: CSARTSSYEQFF

V gene: TRBV18
clone size: few
J gene: TRBJ1-1
D gene: -
CDR3 DNA: TGTGCCAGCTCACGCGGGCGGCTGGACACTGAAGCTTTCTTT
CDR3 protein: CASSRGRLDTEAFF

V gene: TRBV20-1
clone size: few
J gene: TRBJ2-3
D gene: TRBD1
CDR3 DNA: TGCAGTGCAGAACAGGGGATCGGCGCAGATACGCAGTATTTT
CDR3 protein: CSAEQGIGADTQYF

V gene: TRBV4-3
clone size: few
J gene: TRBJ1-5
D gene: -
CDR3 DNA: TGCGCCAGCAGCCAAGATTGGCGGATCAATCAGCCCCAGCATTTT
CDR3 protein: CASSQDWRINQPQHF

V gene: TRBV6-2/TRBV6-3
clone size: few
J gene: TRBJ2-5
D gene: TRBD2
CDR3 DNA: TGTGCCAGCAGACGCCCTCGACTAGCGGACCAAGAGACCCAGTACTTC
CDR3 protein: CASRRPRLADQETQYF

V gene: TRBV5-6
clone size: many
J gene: TRBJ2-3
D gene: TRBD2
CDR3 DNA: TGTGCCAGCAGCTTGAGGGCGGGGGGTACAGATACGCAGTATTTT
CDR3 protein: CASSLRAGGTDTQYF

V gene: TRBV4-1
clone size: few
J gene: TRBJ1-6
D gene: -
CDR3 DNA: TGCGCCAGCAGCCGGGAACAGGCGAGCTCCTATAATTCACCCCTCCACTTT
CDR3 protein: CASSREQASSYNSPLHF

V gene: TRBV6-6
clone size: -
J gene: TRBJ1-3
D gene: -
CDR3 DNA: TGTGCTCTCGAGGGTCCTGGAAACACCATATATTTT
CDR3 protein: CALEGPGNTIYF

V gene: TRBV7-9
clone size: -
J gene: TRBJ1-1
D gene: -
CDR3 DNA: TGTGCCAGCAGCTTTGTGGCGAACACTGAAGCTTTCTTT
CDR3 protein: CASSFVANTEAFF

V gene: TRBV28
clone size: few
J gene: TRBJ2-2
D gene: -
CDR3 DNA: TGTGCCAGCACTACAACAGGGCTCGCGAACACCGGGGAGCTGTTTTTT
CDR3 protein: CASTTTGLANTGELFF

V gene: TRBV4-1
clone size: few
J gene: TRBJ2-6
D gene: -
CDR3 DNA: TGCGCCAGCAGCTCCCGGAAGAACACGGGGATCACTGGGGCCAACGTCCTGACTTTC
CDR3 protein: CASSSRKNTGITGANVLTF